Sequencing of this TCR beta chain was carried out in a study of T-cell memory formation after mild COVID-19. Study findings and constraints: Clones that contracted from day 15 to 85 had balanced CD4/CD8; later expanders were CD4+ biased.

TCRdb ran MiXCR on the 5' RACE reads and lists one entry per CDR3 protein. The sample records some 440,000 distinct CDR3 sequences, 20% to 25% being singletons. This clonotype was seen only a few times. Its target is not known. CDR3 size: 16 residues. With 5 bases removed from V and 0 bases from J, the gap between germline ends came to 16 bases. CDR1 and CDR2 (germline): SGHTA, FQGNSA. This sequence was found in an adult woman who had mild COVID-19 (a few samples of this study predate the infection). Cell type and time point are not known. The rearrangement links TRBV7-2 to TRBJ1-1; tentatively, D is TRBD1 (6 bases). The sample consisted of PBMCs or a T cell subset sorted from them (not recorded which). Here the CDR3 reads CASSKTRGGMNTEAFF. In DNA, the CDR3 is TGTGCCAGCAGCAAGACCCGGGGGGGCATGAACACTGAAGCTTTCTTT.